Listed below are T cell receptor beta chains from one sample, sequenced in a study of CD8+ T cells in alopecia areata. Some clones are missing from TCRdb's copy, which holds only in-frame ones; the method was immunoSEQ multiplex PCR. The sample lists approximately 120,000 clones, 61% occurring once. Sequences were derived from CD4+ T cells sorted from blood, sampled at week 4, from a patient treated with tofacitinib. These receptors were collected from a human donor with alopecia areata. Each CDR3 is given with its conserved first and last residue. D genes are given only for firm matches. Clone size, where shown, is once, few, many, or a class for clones that have expanded.

TRBJ1-2,-,TRBV28,-,TGTGCCAGCAGCCGCGAATCCTATGGCTACACCTTC,CASSRESYGYTF
TRBJ1-2,-,TRBV4-1,-,TGCGCCAGCAGCCTCGGTGTGGGGGGCGGATATGGCTACACCTTC,CASSLGVGGGYGYTF
TRBJ2-5,-,TRBV29-1,-,TGCAGCGCCATCAGGGGCCCGGAGGGGACCCAGTACTTC,CSAIRGPEGTQYF
TRBJ2-1,-,TRBV5-1,-,TGCGCCAGCAGCTTGGAGGGCGGACCAACCGAGTACAATGAGCAGTTCTTC,CASSLEGGPTEYNEQFF
TRBJ2-2,-,TRBV4-2,-,TGTGCCAGCAGCCAAGAAAGGGGCGGGGAGCTGTTTTTT,CASSQERGGELFF
TRBJ2-3,-,TRBV7-3,-,TGTGCCAGCAGCTTATCCGCAAAGACCGCTAGCACAGATACGCAGTATTTT,CASSLSAKTASTDTQYF
TRBJ1-1,-,TRBV30,-,TGTGCCTGGGCTATAGCCGGGCCCAGGGGTGAAGCTTTCTTT,CAWAIAGPRGEAFF
TRBJ2-7,once,TRBV29-1,-,TGCAGCGTTGAAGGCACCTACGAGCAGTACTTC,CSVEGTYEQYF
TRBJ2-3,few,TRBV28,TRBD2,TGTGCCAGCGACACTAGCGGCCGCACAGATACGCAGTATTTT,CASDTSGRTDTQYF
TRBJ2-4,few,TRBV5-6,TRBD2,TGTGCCAGCAGCTTCGCCCCTAGCGGGACTAAGTCTGCCAAAAACATTCAGTACTTC,CASSFAPSGTKSAKNIQYF
TRBJ1-1,-,TRBV30,-,TGTGCCTGGAGTGTACTGGGGACTGAAGCTTTCTTT,CAWSVLGTEAFF
TRBJ1-5,few,TRBV29-1,TRBD1,TGCAGCGTGGACAAGGGGGCAGGCCAGCCCCAGCATTTT,CSVDKGAGQPQHF
TRBJ1-1,-,TRBV29-1,-,TGCAGCGTTGAACGGACAACGGAAGCTTTCTTT,CSVERTTEAFF
TRBJ1-2,-,TRBV2,-,TGTGCCAGCAGTGAAGCAGGGGGCTACACCTTC,CASSEAGGYTF
TRBJ1-1,few,TRBV10-3,-,TGTGCCATCAGTGGAAGGGGGAACACTGAAGCTTTCTTT,CAISGRGNTEAFF
TRBJ2-7,-,TRBV27,-,TGTGCCAGCAGTTTAATATCCGGGGCAGTTCCGTCCGGCCAGCAGTACTTC,CASSLISGAVPSGQQYF
TRBJ2-1,-,TRBV5-5,TRBD2,TGTGCCAGCAAAATAAGCGGGAGCCATGAGCAGTTCTTC,CASKISGSHEQFF
TRBJ2-5,-,TRBV6-6,-,TGTGCCAGCAGTCCCCGACGTCAAGAGACCCAGTACTTC,CASSPRRQETQYF
TRBJ1-2,once,TRBV6-6,-,TGTGCCAGCAGTTACTCGTCTAACGATGGCTACACCTTC,CASSYSSNDGYTF
TRBJ2-5,few,TRBV7-9,TRBD1,TGTGCCAGCAGCTCGACAGGGGGCTGGGAGACCCAGTACTTC,CASSSTGGWETQYF
TRBJ2-1,few,TRBV30,TRBD2,TGTGCCTGGAGCGCTACGAAGCGACTAGCGGGAGGAAGCTCCTACAATGAGCAGTTCTTC,CAWSATKRLAGGSSYNEQFF
TRBJ2-5,-,TRBV5-1,TRBD1,TGCGCCAGCAGCTGGACAGGGGGAGAGACCCAGTACTTC,CASSWTGGETQYF
TRBJ2-7,-,TRBV29-1,TRBD2,TGCAGCGTTGCGGCTAGCGGGGGCTACGAGCAGTACTTC,CSVAASGGYEQYF
TRBJ2-5,-,TRBV29-1,TRBD2,TGCAGCGTTGAGACTAGCGGGAGTGATGAGACCCAGTACTTC,CSVETSGSDETQYF
TRBJ2-1,-,TRBV5-4,-,TGTGCCAGCAGCCCAGGGGGGAATAACAATGAGCAGTTCTTC,CASSPGGNNNEQFF
TRBJ2-5,once,TRBV20-1,-,TGCAGTGCTATAAACGGGGAGACCCAGTACTTC,CSAINGETQYF
TRBJ1-2,-,TRBV10-2,-,TGCGCCAGCAGTGAGTCGCAGGGAGGATATGGCTACACCTTC,CASSESQGGYGYTF
TRBJ1-5,few,TRBV4-2,TRBD1,TGTGCCAGCAGCGTGCGACAGGGGGACGATCAGCCCCAGCATTTT,CASSVRQGDDQPQHF
TRBJ1-2,-,TRBV2,-,TGTGCCAGCAGTGACCCCCAGGGGCGCTATGGCTACACCTTC,CASSDPQGRYGYTF
TRBJ2-7,-,TRBV30,TRBD2,TGTGCCTGGAGTCCGGGACTAGCGGACTACGAGCAGTACTTC,CAWSPGLADYEQYF
TRBJ1-5,-,TRBV7-9,-,TGTGCCAGCAGCTCAGAGCGGACCAATCAGCCCCAGCATTTT,CASSSERTNQPQHF
TRBJ1-5,-,TRBV4-2,-,TGTGCCAGCAGCCAAGAGTGGGCAGGGAGCCAGCCCCAGCATTTT,CASSQEWAGSQPQHF
TRBJ2-3,few,TRBV29-1,TRBD2,TGCAGCGCGGGACTAGCGGATAATACGCAGTATTTT,CSAGLADNTQYF
TRBJ2-6,-,TRBV27,-,TGTGCCAGCACTCCCTTAGTACAGCCTTCTGGGGCCAACGTCCTGACTTTC,CASTPLVQPSGANVLTF
TRBJ1-2,-,TRBV30,TRBD1,TGTGCCTGGAGCACCGGACAGGACTATGGCTACACCTTC,CAWSTGQDYGYTF
TRBJ1-6,-,TRBV5-1,-,TGCGCCAGCAGCTTGGAAGGGACCGATTATTCACCCCTCCACTTT,CASSLEGTDYSPLHF
TRBJ1-1,-,TRBV7-3,TRBD1,TGCGCCAGCAGCCAAGAGAGCCGGACAGGGTCCGGTGAGGCTTTCTTT,CASSQESRTGSGEAFF
TRBJ1-2,-,TRBV5-4,TRBD1,TGTGCCAGCAGCGTACAGGGGGAACATGGCTACACCTTC,CASSVQGEHGYTF
TRBJ2-7,-,TRBV13,TRBD1,TGTGCCAGCAGCAGAGCAGGGGGCTACGAGCAGTACTTC,CASSRAGGYEQYF
TRBJ2-1,few,TRBV4-1,-,TGTGCCAGCAGCCAAGGCCGGGGATCAAACAATGAGCAGTTCTTC,CASSQGRGSNNEQFF
TRBJ2-5,once,TRBV4-1,-,TGCGCCAGCAGTCTCGGGGGAGTGGCAGGGGTGGAGACCCAGTACTTC,CASSLGGVAGVETQYF
TRBJ1-1,-,TRBV7-2,-,TGTGCCAGCAGCTTAGTGTCGGGCAGGGGACGGTTTCAGACTGAAGCTTTCTTT,CASSLVSGRGRFQTEAFF
TRBJ2-7,few,TRBV6-1,-,TGTGCCAGCAGTGAAGTCCAGGAGCAGTACTTC,CASSEVQEQYF
TRBJ2-2,-,TRBV7-6,TRBD2,TGTGCCAGCAGCCCCCGTACGAGACTAGCGACCGGGGAGCTGTCTTTT,CASSPRTRLATGELSF
TRBJ2-3,-,TRBV15,-,TGTGCCACCAGCAGAGATCTCCAAGATACGCAGTATTTT,CATSRDLQDTQYF
TRBJ2-7,few,TRBV9,TRBD1,TGTGCCAGCAGCGCGACCGGGACAGGGGTAGAGCAGTACTTC,CASSATGTGVEQYF
TRBJ2-3,once,TRBV5-1,-,TGCGCCAGCAGCTTGGAGGCCTCCAGCACAGATACGCAGTATTTT,CASSLEASSTDTQYF
TRBJ2-7,-,TRBV29-1,-,TGCAGCGTTGTCGGTGGTGGCTACGAGCAGTACTTC,CSVVGGGYEQYF
TRBJ2-2,-,TRBV29-1,TRBD2,TGCAGCGTATCGACTAGCGGGGGCACCGGGGAGCTGTTTTTT,CSVSTSGGTGELFF
TRBJ2-5,few,TRBV29-1,-,TGCAGCTCAGGGGTCTCCCAAGAGACCCAGTACTTC,CSSGVSQETQYF
TRBJ1-4,few,TRBV7-6,TRBD1,TGTGCCAGCAGCAAACGACAGGGGGCAAATGAAAAACTGTTTTTT,CASSKRQGANEKLFF